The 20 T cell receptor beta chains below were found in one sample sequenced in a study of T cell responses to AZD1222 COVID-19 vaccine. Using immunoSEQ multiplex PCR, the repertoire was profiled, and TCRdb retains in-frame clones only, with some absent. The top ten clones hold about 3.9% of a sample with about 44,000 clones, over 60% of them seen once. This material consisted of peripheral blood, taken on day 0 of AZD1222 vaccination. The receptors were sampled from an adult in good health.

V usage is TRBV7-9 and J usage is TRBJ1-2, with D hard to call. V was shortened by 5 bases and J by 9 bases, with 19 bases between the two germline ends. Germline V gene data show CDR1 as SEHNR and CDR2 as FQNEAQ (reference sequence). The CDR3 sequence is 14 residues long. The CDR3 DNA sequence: TGTGCCAGCAGCCGAGTTGAGCTAAGATCGAGCTACACCTTC. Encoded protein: CASSRVELRSSYTF. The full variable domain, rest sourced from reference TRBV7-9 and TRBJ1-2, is DTGVSQNPRHKITKRGQNVTFRCDPISEHNRLYWYRQTLGQGPEFLTYFQNEAQLEKSRLLSDRFSAERPKGSFSTLEIQRTEQGDSAMYLCASSRVELRSSYTFGSGTRLTVV.

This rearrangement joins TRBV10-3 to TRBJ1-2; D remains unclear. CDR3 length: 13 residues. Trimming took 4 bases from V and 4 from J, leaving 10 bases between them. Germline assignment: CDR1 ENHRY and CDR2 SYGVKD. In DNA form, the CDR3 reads TGTGCCATCAGTGGCGAGGAGGTCTATGGCTACACCTTC. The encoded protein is CAISGEEVYGYTF.

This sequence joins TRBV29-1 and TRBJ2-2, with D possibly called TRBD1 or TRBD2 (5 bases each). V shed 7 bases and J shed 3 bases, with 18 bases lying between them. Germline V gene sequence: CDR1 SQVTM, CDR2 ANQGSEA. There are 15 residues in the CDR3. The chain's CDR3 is CSAGRGAVDTGELFF. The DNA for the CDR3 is TGCAGCGCCGGAAGGGGAGCAGTGGACACCGGGGAGCTGTTTTTT.

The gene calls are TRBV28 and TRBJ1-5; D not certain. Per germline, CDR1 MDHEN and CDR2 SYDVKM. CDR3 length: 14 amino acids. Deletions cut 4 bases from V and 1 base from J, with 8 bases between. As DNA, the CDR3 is TGTGCCAGCAGTTCAGCACAGAGCAATCAGCCCCAGCATTTT. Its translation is CASSSAQSNQPQHF. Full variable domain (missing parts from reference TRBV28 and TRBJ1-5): DVKVTQSSRYLVKRTGEKVFLECVQDMDHENMFWYRQDPGLGLRLIYFSYDVKMKEKGDIPEGYSVSREKKERFSLILESASTNQTSMYLCASSSAQSNQPQHFGDGTRLSIL.

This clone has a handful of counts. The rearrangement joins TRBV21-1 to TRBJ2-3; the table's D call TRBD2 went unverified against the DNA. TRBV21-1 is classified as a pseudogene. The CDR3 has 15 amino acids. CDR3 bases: TGTGCCAGCAGCAGAGGGCGGGGGGACACAGATACGCAGTATTTT. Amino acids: CASSRGRGDTDTQYF.

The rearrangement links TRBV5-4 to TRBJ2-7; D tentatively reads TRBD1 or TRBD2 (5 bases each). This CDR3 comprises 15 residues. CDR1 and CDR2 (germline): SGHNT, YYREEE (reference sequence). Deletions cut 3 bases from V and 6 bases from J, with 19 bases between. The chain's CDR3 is CASSSPTTERGEQYF. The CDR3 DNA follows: TGTGCCAGCAGCTCTCCGACGACAGAACGGGGCGAGCAGTACTTC.

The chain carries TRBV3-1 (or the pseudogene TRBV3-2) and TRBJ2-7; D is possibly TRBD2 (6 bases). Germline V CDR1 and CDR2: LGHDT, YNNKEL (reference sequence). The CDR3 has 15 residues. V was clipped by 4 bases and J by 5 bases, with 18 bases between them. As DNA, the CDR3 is TGTGCCAGCAGCCCCACCGGGGGATCAGGCAACGAGCAGTACTTC. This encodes CASSPTGGSGNEQYF.

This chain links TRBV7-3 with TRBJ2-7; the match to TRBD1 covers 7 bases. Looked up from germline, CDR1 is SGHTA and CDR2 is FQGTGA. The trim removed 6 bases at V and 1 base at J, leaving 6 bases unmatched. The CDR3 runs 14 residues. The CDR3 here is CASSPDRESYEQYF. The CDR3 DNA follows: TGTGCCAGCAGTCCCGACAGGGAGTCCTACGAGCAGTACTTC.

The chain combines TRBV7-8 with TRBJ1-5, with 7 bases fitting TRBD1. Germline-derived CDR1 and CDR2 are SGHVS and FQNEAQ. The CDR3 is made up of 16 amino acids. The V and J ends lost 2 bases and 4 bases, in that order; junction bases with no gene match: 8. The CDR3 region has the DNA TGTGCCAGCAGCTTATACGGGACAGCTTCTAATCAGCCCCAGCATTTT. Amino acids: CASSLYGTASNQPQHF.

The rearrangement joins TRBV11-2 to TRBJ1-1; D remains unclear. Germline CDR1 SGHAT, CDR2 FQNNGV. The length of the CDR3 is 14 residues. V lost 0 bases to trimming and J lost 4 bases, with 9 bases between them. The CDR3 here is CASSLERPGTEAFF. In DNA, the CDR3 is TGTGCCAGCAGCTTAGAAAGACCAGGCACTGAAGCTTTCTTT.

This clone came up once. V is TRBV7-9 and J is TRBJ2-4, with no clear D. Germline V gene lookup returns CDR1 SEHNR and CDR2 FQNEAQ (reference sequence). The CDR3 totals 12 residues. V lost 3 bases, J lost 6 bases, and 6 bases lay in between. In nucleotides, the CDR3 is TGTGCCAGCAGCTTGACGGGAAACATTCAGTACTTC. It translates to CASSLTGNIQYF.

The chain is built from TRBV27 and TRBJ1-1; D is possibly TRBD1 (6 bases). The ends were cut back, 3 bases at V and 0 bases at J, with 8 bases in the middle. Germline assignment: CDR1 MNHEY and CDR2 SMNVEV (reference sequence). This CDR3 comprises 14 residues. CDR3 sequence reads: CASSFRGLNTEAFF. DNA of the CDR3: TGTGCCAGCAGTTTCAGGGGACTGAACACTGAAGCTTTCTTT.

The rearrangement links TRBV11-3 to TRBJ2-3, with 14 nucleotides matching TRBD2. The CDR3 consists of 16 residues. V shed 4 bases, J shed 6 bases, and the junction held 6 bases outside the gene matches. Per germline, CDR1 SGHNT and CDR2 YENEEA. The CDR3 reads CASSSTSGGGPDTQYF. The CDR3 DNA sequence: TGTGCCAGCAGCTCGACTAGCGGGGGGGGTCCCGATACGCAGTATTTT.

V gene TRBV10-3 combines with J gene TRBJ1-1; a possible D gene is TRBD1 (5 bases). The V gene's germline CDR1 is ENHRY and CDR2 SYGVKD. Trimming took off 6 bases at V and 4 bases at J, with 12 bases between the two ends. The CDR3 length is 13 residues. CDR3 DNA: TGTGCCATCAGAGTCACCCAGGGCACTGAAGCTTTCTTT. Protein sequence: CAIRVTQGTEAFF.

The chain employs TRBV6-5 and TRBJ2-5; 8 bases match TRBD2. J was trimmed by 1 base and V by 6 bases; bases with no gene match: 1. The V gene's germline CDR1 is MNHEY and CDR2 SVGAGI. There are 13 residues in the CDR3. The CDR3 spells CASRLAAQETQYF. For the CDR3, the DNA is TGTGCCAGCAGACTAGCGGCCCAAGAGACCCAGTACTTC.

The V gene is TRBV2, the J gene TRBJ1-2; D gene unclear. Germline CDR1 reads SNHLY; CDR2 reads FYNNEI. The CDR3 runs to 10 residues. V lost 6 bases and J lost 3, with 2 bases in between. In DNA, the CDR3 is TGTGCCAGCAGCGACTATGGCTACACCTTC. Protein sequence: CASSDYGYTF.

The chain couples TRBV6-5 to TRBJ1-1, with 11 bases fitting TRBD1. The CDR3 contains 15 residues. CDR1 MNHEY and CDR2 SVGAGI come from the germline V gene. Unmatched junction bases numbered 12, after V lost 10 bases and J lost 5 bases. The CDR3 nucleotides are TGTGCCACCGGACAGGGGACAGGGGGAGGAACTGAAGCTTTCTTT. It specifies CATGQGTGGGTEAFF.

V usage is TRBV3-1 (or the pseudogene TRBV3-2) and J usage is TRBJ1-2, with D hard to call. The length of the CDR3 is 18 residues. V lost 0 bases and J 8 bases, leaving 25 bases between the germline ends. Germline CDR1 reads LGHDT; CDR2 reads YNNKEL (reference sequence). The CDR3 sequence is CASSQDPATMVYRDGYTF. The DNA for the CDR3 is TGTGCCAGCAGCCAAGATCCGGCGACAATGGTGTATCGAGACGGCTACACCTTC.

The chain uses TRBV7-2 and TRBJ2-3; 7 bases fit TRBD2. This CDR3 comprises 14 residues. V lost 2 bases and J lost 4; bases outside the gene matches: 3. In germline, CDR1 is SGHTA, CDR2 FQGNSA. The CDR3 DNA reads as TGTGCCAGCAGCTTATCGGGGGGTTCAGATACGCAGTATTTT. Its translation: CASSLSGGSDTQYF.

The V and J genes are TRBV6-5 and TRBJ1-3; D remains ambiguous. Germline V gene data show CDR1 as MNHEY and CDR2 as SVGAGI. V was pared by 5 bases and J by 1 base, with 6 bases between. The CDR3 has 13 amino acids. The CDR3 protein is CASSLESGNTIYF. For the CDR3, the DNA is TGTGCCAGCAGTCTGGAATCTGGAAACACCATATATTTT.